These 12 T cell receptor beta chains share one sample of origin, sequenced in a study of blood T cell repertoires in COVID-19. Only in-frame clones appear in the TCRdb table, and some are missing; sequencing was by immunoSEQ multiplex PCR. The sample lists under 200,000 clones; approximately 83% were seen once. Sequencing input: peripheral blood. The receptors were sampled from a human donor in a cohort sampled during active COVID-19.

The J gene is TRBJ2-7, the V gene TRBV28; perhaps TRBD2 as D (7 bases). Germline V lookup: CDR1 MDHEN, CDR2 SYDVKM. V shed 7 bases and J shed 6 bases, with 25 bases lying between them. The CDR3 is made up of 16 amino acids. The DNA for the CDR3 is TGTGCCAGCAACCAGTGGGCTAGCGGCTCCAGGGGCGAGCAGTACTTC. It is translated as CASNQWASGSRGEQYF.

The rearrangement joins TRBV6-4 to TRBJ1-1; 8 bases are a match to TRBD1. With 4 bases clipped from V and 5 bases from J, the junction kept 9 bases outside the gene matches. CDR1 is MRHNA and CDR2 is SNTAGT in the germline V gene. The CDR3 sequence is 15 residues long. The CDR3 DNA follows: TGTGCCAGCAGTGCCGGGACAGGAGGACAGACTGAAGCTTTCTTT. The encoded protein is CASSAGTGGQTEAFF.

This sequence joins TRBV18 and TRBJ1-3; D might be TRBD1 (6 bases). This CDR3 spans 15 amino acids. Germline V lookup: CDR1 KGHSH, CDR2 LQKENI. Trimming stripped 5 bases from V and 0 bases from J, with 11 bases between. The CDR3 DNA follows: TGTGCCAGCTCAGTGGACAGAAGCTCTGGAAACACCATATATTTT. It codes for CASSVDRSSGNTIYF.

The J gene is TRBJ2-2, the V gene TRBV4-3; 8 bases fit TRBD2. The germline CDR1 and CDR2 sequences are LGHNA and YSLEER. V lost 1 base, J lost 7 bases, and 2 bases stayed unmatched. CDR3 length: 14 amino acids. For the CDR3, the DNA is TGCGCCAGCAGCCAAGTTGCGGGGGGCGGGGAGCTGTTTTTT. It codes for CASSQVAGGGELFF.

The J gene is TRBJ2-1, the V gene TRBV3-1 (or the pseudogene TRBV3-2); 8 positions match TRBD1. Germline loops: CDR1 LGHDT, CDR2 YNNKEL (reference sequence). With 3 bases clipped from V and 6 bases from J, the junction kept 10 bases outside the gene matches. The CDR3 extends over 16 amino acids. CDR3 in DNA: TGTGCCAGCAGCCACCTCTCCGGGACAGGAGGCAATGAGCAGTTCTTC. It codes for CASSHLSGTGGNEQFF.

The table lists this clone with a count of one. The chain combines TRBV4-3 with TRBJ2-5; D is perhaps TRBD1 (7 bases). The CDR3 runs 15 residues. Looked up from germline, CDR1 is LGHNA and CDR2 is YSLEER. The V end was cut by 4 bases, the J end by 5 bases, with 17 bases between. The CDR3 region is CASSRGTAQVETQYF. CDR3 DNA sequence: TGCGCCAGCAGCCGCGGGACAGCCCAGGTCGAGACCCAGTACTTC.

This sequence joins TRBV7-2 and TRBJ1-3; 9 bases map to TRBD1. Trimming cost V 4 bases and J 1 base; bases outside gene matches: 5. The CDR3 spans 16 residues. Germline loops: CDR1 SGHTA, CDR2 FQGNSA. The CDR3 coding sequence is TGTGCCAGCAGCTCGAACAGGGGGCGTTCTGGAAACACCATATATTTT. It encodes CASSSNRGRSGNTIYF.

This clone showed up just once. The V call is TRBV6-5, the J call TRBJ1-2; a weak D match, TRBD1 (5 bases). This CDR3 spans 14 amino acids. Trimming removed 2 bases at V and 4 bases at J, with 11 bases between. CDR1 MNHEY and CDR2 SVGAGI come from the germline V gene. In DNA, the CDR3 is TGTGCCAGCAGTTACACCGCAGGGCGCTATGGCTACACCTTC. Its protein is CASSYTAGRYGYTF.

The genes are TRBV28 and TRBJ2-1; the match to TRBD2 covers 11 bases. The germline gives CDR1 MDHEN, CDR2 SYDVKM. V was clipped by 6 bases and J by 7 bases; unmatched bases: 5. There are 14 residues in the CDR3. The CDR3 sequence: CASRTSGTRNEQFF. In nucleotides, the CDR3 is TGTGCCAGCAGGACTAGCGGGACTCGGAATGAGCAGTTCTTC.

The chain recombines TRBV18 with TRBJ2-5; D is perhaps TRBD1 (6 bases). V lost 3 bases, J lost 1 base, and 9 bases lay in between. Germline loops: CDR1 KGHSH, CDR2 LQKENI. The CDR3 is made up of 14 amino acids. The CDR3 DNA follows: TGTGCCAGCTCACCCAGGGGACCCCAAGAGACCCAGTACTTC. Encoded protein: CASSPRGPQETQYF.

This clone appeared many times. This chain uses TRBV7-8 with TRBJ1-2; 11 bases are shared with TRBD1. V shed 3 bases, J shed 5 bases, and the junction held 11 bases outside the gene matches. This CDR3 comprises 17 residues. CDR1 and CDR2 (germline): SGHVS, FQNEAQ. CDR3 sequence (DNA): TGTGCCAGCAGCTTTACTCTACCGGGACAGGGGGGGTATGGCTACACCTTC. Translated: CASSFTLPGQGGYGYTF.

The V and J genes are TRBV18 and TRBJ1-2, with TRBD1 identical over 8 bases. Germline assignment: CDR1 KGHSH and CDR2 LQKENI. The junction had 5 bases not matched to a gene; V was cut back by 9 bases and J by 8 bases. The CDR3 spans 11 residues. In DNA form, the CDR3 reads TGTGCCAGTTTGACAGGGGAAGGCTACACCTTC. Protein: CASLTGEGYTF.